Below, one T cell receptor (beta chain) is given with its context. Its antigen is as yet unknown. The data were obtained in a study of T cells in localized non-small cell lung cancer. The study, taken as a whole, reports: Researchers found a median around 59 of the top 100 tumor clones in adjacent lung. In the blood, greater T cell density corresponded to longer overall survival.

Profiling relied on immunoSEQ multiplex PCR, and the TCRdb table lists in-frame clones only, not all of them. The sample holds approximately 83,000 clones, roughly 91% seen once. This material consisted of PBMCs, taken before any cancer treatment. This clonotype was sampled from a woman aged 35 to 70 with stage II squamous cell lung carcinoma.

Here the CDR3 DNA reads TGTGCCAGCAGCTTAGAGGATGGATGGGATCAGCCCCAGCATTTT. Translation: CASSLEDGWDQPQHF. The genes are TRBV7-8 and TRBJ1-5; no clear D. Germline CDR1 reads SGHVS; CDR2 reads FQNEAQ. Trimming stripped 1 base from V and 5 bases from J, with 12 bases between. CDR3 length: 15 amino acids.